The T cell receptor (beta chain) under discussion was sequenced for a study of blood T cell repertoires in COVID-19. In the study overall: Some COVID-19 samples were acute and others convalescent; all came from the United States, Italy and Spain. In each case, the material was cDNA or gDNA derived from T cells, B-cell-depleted T cells, or PBMCs.

The CDR3 length is 15 residues. Trimming removed 4 bases from V and 0 bases from J, with 13 bases in between. Germline V lookup: CDR1 SGHRS, CDR2 YFSETQ. Source study methods: Cell counts per sample came from amplifying reference gene primers. Only in-frame clones appear in the TCRdb table, and some are missing; sequencing was by immunoSEQ multiplex PCR. That table furnishes V, J and clone size, whereas the DNA furnished D and trimming. The repertoire includes some 200,000 clones, approximately 85% of them detected once, and approximately 8% sits in the top ten. The chain has TRBV5-1 and TRBJ1-1; maybe TRBD1 (6 bases). The clonotype originates from a woman aged 55-69 years with acute or convalescent COVID-19. Sequences were obtained from peripheral blood. The CDR3 sequence: CASSTTGHLNTEAFF. The CDR3 DNA is TGCGCCAGCAGCACCACGGGACATCTGAACACTGAAGCTTTCTTT. The full variable domain, its missing parts supplied by reference TRBV5-1 and TRBJ1-1, is KAGVTQTPRYLIKTRGQQVTLSCSPISGHRSVSWYQQTPGQGLQFLFEYFSETQRNKGNFPGRFSGRQFSNSRSEMNVSTLELGDSALYLCASSTTGHLNTEAFFGQGTRLTVV.